The 8 T cell receptor beta chains given below trace back to one sample, sequenced in a study of cytomegalovirus exposure and HLA in healthy donors. The PCR had 60 Vbeta and 13 Jbeta primers. Produced via immunoSEQ multiplex PCR; TCRdb's table is partial and in-frame only. This table holds about 150,000 clones, under 75% found once. Sequenced sample: PBMCs. These receptors all stem from a woman in her sixties or seventies in good health and CMV-seropositive.

The V and J genes are TRBV28 and TRBJ2-5; 9 positions match TRBD1. The germline V gene encodes CDR1 MDHEN and CDR2 SYDVKM. The CDR3 runs 15 residues. The J segment lost 2 bases and the V segment lost 6 bases, leaving 7 bases of the junction unmatched. The CDR3 region has the DNA TGTGCCAGCAGCCAGACAGGGGGGAGGCAAGAGACCCAGTACTTC. It translates to CASSQTGGRQETQYF.

The V gene is TRBV5-1, the J gene TRBJ2-1; 12 bases are shared with TRBD1. This CDR3 spans 16 amino acids. The V segment lost 4 bases and the J segment 7 bases; nucleotides outside the gene matches: 9. Per germline, CDR1 SGHRS and CDR2 YFSETQ. The CDR3 DNA sequence: TGCGCCAGCAGCCGGACGGGACAGGGGGCTGTGAATGAGCAGTTCTTC. Amino acid sequence: CASSRTGQGAVNEQFF.

This chain links TRBV6-5 with TRBJ2-1, with 13 bases that match TRBD2. CDR3 length equals 16 residues. Germline V gene sequence: CDR1 MNHEY, CDR2 SVGAGI. The V and J ends lost 6 bases and 8 bases, in that order; junction bases with no gene match: 10. The CDR3 DNA reads as TGTGCCAGCAGCTACCTTACTAGCGGGAGGGTAGATGAGCAGTTCTTC. Translated: CASSYLTSGRVDEQFF.

The chain couples TRBV2 to TRBJ1-3; D remains unclear. Germline CDR1 is SNHLY and CDR2 is FYNNEI. Trimming stripped 2 bases from V and 6 bases from J, with 14 bases between. The CDR3 totals 15 residues. The CDR3 loop is CASSELEGASNTIYF. Written as DNA, the CDR3 is TGTGCCAGCAGTGAATTGGAGGGCGCATCAAACACCATATATTTT.

The rearrangement joins TRBV2 to TRBJ2-2; TRBD1 matches at 7 bases. The V and J ends lost 6 bases and 5 bases, in that order; junction bases with no gene match: 9. The CDR3 runs to 15 residues. Germline V gene data show CDR1 as SNHLY and CDR2 as FYNNEI. This chain's CDR3 is CASSRTGDWTGELFF. The CDR3 DNA reads as TGTGCCAGCAGCCGTACAGGGGATTGGACCGGGGAGCTGTTTTTT. The full variable domain, with the rest looked up from reference TRBV2 and TRBJ2-2, is EPEVTQTPSHQVTQMGQEVILRCVPISNHLYFYWYRQILGQKVEFLVSFYNNEISEKSEIFDDQFSVERPDGSNFTLKIRSTKLEDSAMYFCASSRTGDWTGELFFGEGSRLTVL.

The CDR3 loop is CAWSYLRGGAGSGYTF. CDR3 bases: TGTGCCTGGAGTTATCTACGTGGGGGGGCGGGTTCGGGCTACACCTTC. This chain connects TRBV30 to TRBJ1-2, with D possibly being TRBD1 (6 bases). The CDR3 contains 16 residues. Germline V CDR1 and CDR2: GTSNPN, SVGIG (reference sequence). Between the trimmed V and J ends, which lost 2 bases and 8 bases, there was a span of 24 bases.

The V and J genes are TRBV19 and TRBJ2-2; the D gene is possibly TRBD1 (6 bases). The V end was cut by 4 bases, the J end by 3 bases, with 12 bases between. Per germline, CDR1 LNHDA and CDR2 SQIVND (reference sequence). The CDR3 consists of 15 residues. The CDR3 spells CASSTRGQYTGELFF. CDR3 DNA: TGTGCCAGTAGTACCCGAGGACAGTACACCGGGGAGCTGTTTTTT.

The chain couples TRBV7-9 to TRBJ2-1; 7 positions agree with TRBD1. CDR3 length equals 14 residues. V shed 6 bases, J shed 2 bases, and the junction held 4 bases outside the gene matches. The germline CDR1 and CDR2 sequences are SEHNR and FQNEAQ (reference sequence). The CDR3 is CASSWTGTYNEQFF. CDR3 coding DNA: TGTGCCAGCAGTTGGACAGGCACCTACAATGAGCAGTTCTTC.